The rows below give T cell receptor beta chains drawn from one sample of a study of PD-1 blockade in classical Hodgkin lymphoma. This table comes from immunoSEQ multiplex PCR, and its TCRdb copy is limited to in-frame clones, with some not included. The sample lists about 27,000 clones, about 78% occurring once. The sequencing here drew on peripheral blood mononuclear cells (PBMCs), taken before the second cycle of nivolumab. The receptors here all came from a human donor with classical Hodgkin lymphoma. Each CDR3 is given with its conserved first and last residue.

TRBV5-3,CARSLSGFGYTF
TRBV6-5,CAITGDYGYTF
TRBV19,CASSRTAGDDTQYF
TRBV30,CAWSELGVRYSPLHF
TRBV10-3,CAIGSGGTDTQYF
TRBV5-4,CASSSRDQGAKNSPLHF
TRBV6-1,CASSEVRQGGLGTEAFF
TRBV29-1,CSVGGTDYGYTF
TRBV7-2,CASSSGYNPYNEQFF
TRBV28,CASSLDKYEQYF
TRBV9,CASSPRQGPYNEQFF
TRBV19,CASSIRTGANVLTF
TRBV7-9,CASSPGQGYEQYF
TRBV28,CASQIPSNTEAFF
TRBV5-1,CASSLAGVSSSSGNTIYF
TRBV5-1,CASSYSTEGAQGYTF
TRBV16,CASSQSSRGANEKLFF
TRBV4-2,CASSQNPGLAGGPQNIQYF
TRBV9,CASSGRDSRTDTQYF
TRBV29-1,CSGDGSSYNEQFF
TRBV7-2,CASSSRSAARGYTF
TRBV2,CASGTGRGNQPQHF
TRBV7-9,CASSLGGRGGETEAFF
TRBV28,CASSPSMNYGYTF
TRBV9,CASSLATIAGNTIYF
TRBV18,CASSPSRGAYEQYF
TRBV27,CASRRRRGNEQFF
TRBV7-8,CASSLVEGLGGTEAFF
TRBV6-6,CASSSRGQPEPQHF
TRBV30,CAWSVLSIDNSPLHF
TRBV7-9,CASSFPQGNEKLFF
TRBV11-2,CASSLDGLAGVGDTQYF
TRBV29-1,CSVDVNYGYTF
TRBV6-5,CASSPDWGAGGYTF
TRBV9,CASSVDARQETQYF
TRBV7-9,CASGASWETQYF
TRBV10-3,CAISESMTNTEAFF
TRBV18,CASSPQGETQYF
TRBV19,CASRMTGGHEKLFF
TRBV9,CASSLPRSGANVLTF
TRBV11-3,CASSYGTSYEQYF